The TCR beta chain described here comes from a study of T cell responses to AZD1222 COVID-19 vaccine. Study outcomes and limitations: Seropositive status at baseline applied to only 5 to 7 AZD1222 recipients. CD4 TCRs linked to vaccination spanned spike, dominating at 160-218 and 743-854. White British ancestry dominated among donors, who included more females, and clonal diversity was possibly underestimated. After two AZD1222 doses, spike-specific TCR breadth and depth rose versus day 0.

Assay: immunoSEQ multiplex PCR; the TCRdb copy retains only in-frame clones and omits some. The sample consists of about 90,000 clones, about 90% of them appearing once. Points on this clone: Its target is not known.

Trimming cost V 1 base and J 8 bases; bases outside gene matches: 10. The germline V gene has CDR1 SGHVS and CDR2 FQNEAQ. There are 15 residues in the CDR3. This receptor was obtained from an adult in good health. Sequencing used peripheral blood, obtained on day 0 of AZD1222 vaccination. The chain couples TRBV7-8 to TRBJ1-2; 7 nucleotides match TRBD1. For the CDR3, the DNA is TGTGCCAGCAGCTTAGGGTCCTACAGGGGTACGGGCTACACCTTC. It specifies CASSLGSYRGTGYTF.